This TCR beta chain was obtained from a study of CD8 T cells in Susac syndrome. Germline V lookup: CDR1 MNHEY, CDR2 SVGAGI. The CDR3 runs to 14 residues. Trimming at V came to 6 bases and at J to 6 bases, leaving 7 bases not matched to a gene. RNA in amounts of roughly 0.5 to 1 ug was reverse transcribed with random hexamers. The amplification used immunoSEQ multiplex PCR on TCR beta CDR3; it spanned 54 Vbeta and 13 Jbeta. TCRdb recomputed calls from the immunoSEQ multiplex PCR reads with MiXCR, one row per CDR3 protein. The sample consists of 300,000 to 350,000 distinct CDR3 sequences, about 90% of them appearing once.

This sequence was found in a human donor with multiple sclerosis. The specimen sequenced was CD4+ T cells from PBMCs. The chain couples TRBV6-5 to TRBJ2-2; 7 nucleotides line up with TRBD1. The CDR3 nucleotides read TGTGCCAGCAGGCAACCAACAGGGGCCGGGGAGCTGTTTTTT. Its protein product is CASRQPTGAGELFF.